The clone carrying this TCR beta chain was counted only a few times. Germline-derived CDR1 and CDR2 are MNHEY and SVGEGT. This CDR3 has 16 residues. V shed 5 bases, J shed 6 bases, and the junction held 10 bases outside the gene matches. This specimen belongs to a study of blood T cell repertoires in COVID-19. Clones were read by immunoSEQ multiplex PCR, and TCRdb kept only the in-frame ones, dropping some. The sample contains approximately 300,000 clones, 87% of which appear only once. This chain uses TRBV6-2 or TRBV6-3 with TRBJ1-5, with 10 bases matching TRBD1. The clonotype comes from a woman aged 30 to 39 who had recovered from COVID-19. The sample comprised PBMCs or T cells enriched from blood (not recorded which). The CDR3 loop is CASSKLGQGFGQPQHF. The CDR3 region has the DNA TGTGCCAGCAGTAAACTGGGACAGGGGTTCGGTCAGCCCCAGCATTTT.